This T cell receptor beta chain was identified in a study of blood T cell repertoires in COVID-19. Trimming shortened V by 3 bases and J by 0 bases, and 12 bases separated the two germline ends. CDR3 length: 15 amino acids. CDR1 is GTSNPN and CDR2 is SVGIG in the germline V gene (reference sequence). Here immunoSEQ multiplex PCR was the method, and the copy in TCRdb shows in-frame clones only, minus some. Of hundreds of thousands of clones listed, roughly 79% are singletons. Material: peripheral blood. This receptor was obtained from a woman at least 80 years old with COVID-19, enrolled during active disease. V gene TRBV30 combines with J gene TRBJ1-5; tentatively, D is TRBD1 (5 bases). The CDR3 coding sequence is TGTGCCTGGAGCCCCGACAGTTATAGCAATCAGCCCCAGCATTTT. Translated: CAWSPDSYSNQPQHF.